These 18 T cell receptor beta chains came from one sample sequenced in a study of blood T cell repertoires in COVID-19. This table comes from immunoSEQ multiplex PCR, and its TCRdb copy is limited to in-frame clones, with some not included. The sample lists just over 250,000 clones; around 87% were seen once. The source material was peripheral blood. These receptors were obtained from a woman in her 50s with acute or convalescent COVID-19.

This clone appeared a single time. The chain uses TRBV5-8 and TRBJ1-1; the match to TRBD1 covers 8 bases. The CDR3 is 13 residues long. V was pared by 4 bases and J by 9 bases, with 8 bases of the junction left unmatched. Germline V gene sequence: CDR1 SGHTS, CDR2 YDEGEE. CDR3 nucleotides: TGTGCCAGCAGCCGAATGGACAGGGTTCAAGCTTTCTTT. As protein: CASSRMDRVQAFF.

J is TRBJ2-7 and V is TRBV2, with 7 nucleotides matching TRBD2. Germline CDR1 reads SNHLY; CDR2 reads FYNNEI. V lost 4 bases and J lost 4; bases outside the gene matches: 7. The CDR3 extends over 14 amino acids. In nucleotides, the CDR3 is TGTGCCAGCAGTGTGGGGGACTACACATACGAGCAGTACTTC. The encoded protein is CASSVGDYTYEQYF.

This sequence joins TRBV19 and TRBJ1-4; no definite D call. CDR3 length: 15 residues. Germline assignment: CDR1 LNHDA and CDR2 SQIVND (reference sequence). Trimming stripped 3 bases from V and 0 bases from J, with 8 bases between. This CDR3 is CASSILAATNEKLFF. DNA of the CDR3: TGTGCCAGTAGTATTCTGGCTGCAACTAATGAAAAACTGTTTTTT.

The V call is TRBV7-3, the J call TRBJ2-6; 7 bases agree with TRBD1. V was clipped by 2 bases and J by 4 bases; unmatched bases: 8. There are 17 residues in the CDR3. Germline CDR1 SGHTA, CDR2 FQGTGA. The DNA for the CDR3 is TGTGCCAGCAGCTTACTGGGACAGTGGGCGGGGGCCAACGTCCTGACTTTC. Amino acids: CASSLLGQWAGANVLTF. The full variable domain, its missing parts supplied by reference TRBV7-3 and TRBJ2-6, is GAGVSQTPSNKVTEKGKYVELRCDPISGHTALYWYRQSLGQGPEFLIYFQGTGAADDSGLPNDRFFAVRPEGSVSTLKIQRTERGDSAVYLCASSLLGQWAGANVLTFGAGSRLTVL.

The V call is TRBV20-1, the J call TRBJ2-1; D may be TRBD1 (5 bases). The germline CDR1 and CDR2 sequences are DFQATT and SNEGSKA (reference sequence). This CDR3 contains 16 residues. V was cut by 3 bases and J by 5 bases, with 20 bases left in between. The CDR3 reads CSASDWLRWGHNEQFF. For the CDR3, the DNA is TGCAGTGCTAGTGACTGGTTGCGTTGGGGCCACAATGAGCAGTTCTTC.

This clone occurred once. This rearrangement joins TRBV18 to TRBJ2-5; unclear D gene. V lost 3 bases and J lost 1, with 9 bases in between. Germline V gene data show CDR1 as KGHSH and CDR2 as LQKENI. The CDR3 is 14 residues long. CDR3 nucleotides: TGTGCCAGCTCACCGGGCCCCAGCCAAGAGACCCAGTACTTC. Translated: CASSPGPSQETQYF. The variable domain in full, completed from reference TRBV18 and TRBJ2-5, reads NAGVMQNPRHLVRRRGQEARLRCSPMKGHSHVYWYRQLPEEGLKFMVYLQKENIIDESGMPKERFSAEFPKEGPSILRIQQVVRGDSAAYFCASSPGPSQETQYFGPGTRLLVL.

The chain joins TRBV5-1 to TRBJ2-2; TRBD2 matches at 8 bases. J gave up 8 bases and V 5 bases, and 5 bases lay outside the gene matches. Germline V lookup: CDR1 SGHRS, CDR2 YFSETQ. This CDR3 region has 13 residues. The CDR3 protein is CASSRSGRGELFF. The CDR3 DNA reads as TGCGCCAGCAGTAGAAGCGGGAGAGGGGAGCTGTTTTTT. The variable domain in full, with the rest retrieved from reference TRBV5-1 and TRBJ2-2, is KAGVTQTPRYLIKTRGQQVTLSCSPISGHRSVSWYQQTPGQGLQFLFEYFSETQRNKGNFPGRFSGRQFSNSRSEMNVSTLELGDSALYLCASSRSGRGELFFGEGSRLTVL.

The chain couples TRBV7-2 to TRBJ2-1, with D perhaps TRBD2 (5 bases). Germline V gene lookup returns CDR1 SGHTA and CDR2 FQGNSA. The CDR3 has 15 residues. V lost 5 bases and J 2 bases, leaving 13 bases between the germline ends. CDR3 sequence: CASSPAGLTYNEQFF. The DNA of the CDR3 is TGTGCCAGCAGCCCAGCAGGACTTACCTACAATGAGCAGTTCTTC.

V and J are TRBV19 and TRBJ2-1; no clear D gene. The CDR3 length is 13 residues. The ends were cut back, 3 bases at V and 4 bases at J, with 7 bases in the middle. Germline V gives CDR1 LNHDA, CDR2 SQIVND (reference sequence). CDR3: CASSISQYNEQFF. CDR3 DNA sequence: TGTGCCAGTAGTATTTCCCAGTACAATGAGCAGTTCTTC.

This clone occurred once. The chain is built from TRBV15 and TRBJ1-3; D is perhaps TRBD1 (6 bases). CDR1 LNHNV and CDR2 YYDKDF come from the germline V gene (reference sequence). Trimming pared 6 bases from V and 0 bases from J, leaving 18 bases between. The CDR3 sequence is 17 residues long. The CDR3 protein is CATRKEGHRFSGNTIYF. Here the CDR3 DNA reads TGTGCCACCAGGAAAGAGGGACATCGGTTCTCTGGAAACACCATATATTTT.

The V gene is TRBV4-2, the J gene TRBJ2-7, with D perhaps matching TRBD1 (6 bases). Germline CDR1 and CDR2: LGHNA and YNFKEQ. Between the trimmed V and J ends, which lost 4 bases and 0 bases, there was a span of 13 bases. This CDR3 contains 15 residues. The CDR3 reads CASSPRQESSYEQYF. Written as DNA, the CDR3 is TGTGCCAGCAGCCCCCGACAGGAGAGCTCCTACGAGCAGTACTTC.

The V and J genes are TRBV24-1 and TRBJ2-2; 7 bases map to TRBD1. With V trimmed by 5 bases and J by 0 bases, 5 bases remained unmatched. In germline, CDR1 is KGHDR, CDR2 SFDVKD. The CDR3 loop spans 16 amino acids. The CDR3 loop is CATSGGTVANTGELFF. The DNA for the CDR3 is TGTGCCACCAGTGGAGGGACAGTGGCGAACACCGGGGAGCTGTTTTTT.

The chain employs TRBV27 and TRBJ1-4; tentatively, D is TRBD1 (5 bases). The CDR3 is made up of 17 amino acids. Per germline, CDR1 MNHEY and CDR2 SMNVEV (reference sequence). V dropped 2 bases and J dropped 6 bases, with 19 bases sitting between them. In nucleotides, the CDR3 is TGTGCCAGCAGTTTACCGCGAGGGCCCCGGGGGTATGAAAAACTGTTTTTT. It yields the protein CASSLPRGPRGYEKLFF.

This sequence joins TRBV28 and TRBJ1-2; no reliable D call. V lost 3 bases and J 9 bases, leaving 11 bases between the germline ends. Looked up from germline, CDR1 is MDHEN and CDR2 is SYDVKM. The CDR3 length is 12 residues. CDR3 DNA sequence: TGTGCCAGCAGTTTCTCCCGCGGGAGCTACACCTTC. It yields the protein CASSFSRGSYTF.

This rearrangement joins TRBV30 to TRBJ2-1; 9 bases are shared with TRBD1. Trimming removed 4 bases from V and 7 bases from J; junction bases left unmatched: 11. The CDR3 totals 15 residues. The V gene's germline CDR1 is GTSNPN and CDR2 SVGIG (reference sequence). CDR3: CAWIKQGARNNEQFF. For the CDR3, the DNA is TGTGCCTGGATAAAACAGGGGGCGCGTAATAATGAGCAGTTCTTC.

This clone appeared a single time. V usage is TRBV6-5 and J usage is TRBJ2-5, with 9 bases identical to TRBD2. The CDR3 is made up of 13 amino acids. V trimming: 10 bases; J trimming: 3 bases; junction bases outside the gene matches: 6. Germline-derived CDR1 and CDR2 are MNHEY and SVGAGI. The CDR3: CATRLAGEETQYF. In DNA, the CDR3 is TGTGCCACCAGGTTAGCGGGAGAAGAGACCCAGTACTTC.

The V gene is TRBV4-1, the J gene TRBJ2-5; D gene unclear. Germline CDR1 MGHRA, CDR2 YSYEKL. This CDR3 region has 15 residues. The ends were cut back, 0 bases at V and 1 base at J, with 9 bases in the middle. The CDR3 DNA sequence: TGCGCCAGCAGCCAAGATTTACAGCCCCAAGAGACCCAGTACTTC. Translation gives CASSQDLQPQETQYF.

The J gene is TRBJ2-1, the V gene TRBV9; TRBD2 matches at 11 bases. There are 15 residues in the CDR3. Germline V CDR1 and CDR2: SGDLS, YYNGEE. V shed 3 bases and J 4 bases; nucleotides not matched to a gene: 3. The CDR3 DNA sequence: TGTGCCAGCAGCGCCACTAGCGGGGGTTACAATGAGCAGTTCTTC. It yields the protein CASSATSGGYNEQFF.